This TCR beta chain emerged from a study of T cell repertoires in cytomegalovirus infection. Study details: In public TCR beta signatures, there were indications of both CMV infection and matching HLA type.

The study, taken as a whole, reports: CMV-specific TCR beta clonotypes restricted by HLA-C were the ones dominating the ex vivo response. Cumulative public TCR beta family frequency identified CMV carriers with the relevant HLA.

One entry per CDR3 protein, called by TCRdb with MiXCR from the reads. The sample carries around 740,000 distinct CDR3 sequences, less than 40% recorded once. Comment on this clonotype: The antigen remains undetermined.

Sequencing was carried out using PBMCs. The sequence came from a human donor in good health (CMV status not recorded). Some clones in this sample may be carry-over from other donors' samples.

The CDR3 spells CASSPGMTTGAYNEQFF. The CDR3 region has the DNA TGTGCCAGCAGCCCGGGTATGACTACGGGCGCCTACAATGAGCAGTTCTTC. The chain links TRBV5-5 to TRBJ2-1; a possible D gene is TRBD2 (5 bases). This CDR3 spans 17 amino acids. Germline V gene data show CDR1 as SGHKS and CDR2 as YYEKEE (reference sequence). The V gene lost 4 bases and the J gene lost 2 bases, with 19 bases spanning the gap.